The 11 T cell receptor beta chains in this list originate from one sample, sequenced in a study of identical twins. TCRdb passed the 5' RACE reads through MiXCR, listing each CDR3 protein once. The profile shows approximately 140,000 distinct CDR3 sequences, 3% to 4.5% of them singletons. Sequencing used memory T cells sorted from blood. The receptors originated from a man aged 18 to 35 in good health.

A word on this clonotype: A clone one base away is much larger, so this may be a read error. The rearrangement joins TRBV5-1 to TRBJ2-2, with D unclear. Germline V gene data show CDR1 as SGHRS and CDR2 as YFSETQ. The CDR3 extends over 16 amino acids. The V end lost 7 bases, the J end lost 4 bases, and 20 bases lay between the germline ends. The CDR3 nucleotides read TGCGCCAGCGGCGTAGGCCCAAGGGTTGGCACCGGGGAGCTGTTTTTT. Translated: CASGVGPRVGTGELFF. The variable domain in full, completed from reference TRBV5-1 and TRBJ2-2, reads KAGVTQTPRYLIKTRGQQVTLSCSPISGHRSVSWYQQTPGQGLQFLFEYFSETQRNKGNFPGRFSGRQFSNSRSEMNVSTLELGDSALYLCASGVGPRVGTGELFFGEGSRLTVL.

The sample holds many counts of this clonotype. The chain combines TRBV5-1 with TRBJ2-3; TRBD1 might be the D (6 bases). The germline V and J ends were trimmed by 4 bases and 3 bases, with 12 bases remaining between them. The germline gives CDR1 SGHRS, CDR2 YFSETQ. The CDR3 totals 14 residues. CDR3 nucleotide sequence: TGCGCCAGCAGCCAATCTACAGGGACAGATACGCAGTATTTT. Its protein is CASSQSTGTDTQYF.

This clonotype appeared many times. The chain carries TRBV6-5 and TRBJ2-7, with D possibly being TRBD1 or TRBD2 (5 bases each). The V gene lost 11 bases and the J gene lost 2 bases, with 10 bases spanning the gap. Looked up from germline, CDR1 is MNHEY and CDR2 is SVGAGI. The CDR3 covers 11 residues. The CDR3 loop reads CASRGAYEQYF. The CDR3 DNA sequence: TGTGCCTCCCGAGGGGCCTACGAGCAGTACTTC.

This clonotype has a count of ten or more. This sequence joins TRBV4-1 and TRBJ1-2, with D tentatively TRBD1 (5 bases). The V and J ends lost 3 bases and 8 bases respectively, with 22 bases between them. CDR3 length: 16 amino acids. The germline V gene has CDR1 MGHRA and CDR2 YSYEKL. This CDR3 reads CASSQLLTQGRGGYTF. As DNA, the CDR3 is TGCGCCAGCAGCCAGCTCCTGACTCAAGGGAGGGGAGGCTACACCTTC.

At least ten counts were recorded for this clonotype. This sequence joins TRBV20-1 and TRBJ1-5; D call uncertain. The germline gives CDR1 DFQATT, CDR2 SNEGSKA (reference sequence). V lost 3 bases to trimming and J lost 6 bases, with 12 bases between them. This CDR3 is 13 amino acids long. CDR3 residues: CSASRGIPQPQHF. DNA of the CDR3: TGCAGTGCTAGTAGAGGAATCCCTCAGCCCCAGCATTTT.

V gene TRBV25-1 combines with J gene TRBJ2-1; a weak D match, TRBD2 (5 bases). The CDR3 has 14 amino acids. The V and J ends lost 8 bases and 6 bases respectively, with 17 bases between them. CDR1 and CDR2 (germline): MGHDK, SYGVNS. This CDR3 is CASSGVYLANEQFF. In DNA form, the CDR3 reads TGTGCCAGCTCCGGGGTATATTTAGCCAATGAGCAGTTCTTC.

Ten or more counts support this clonotype. The chain joins TRBV5-1 to TRBJ1-4; D perhaps matches TRBD1 (5 bases). This CDR3 region has 15 residues. Trimming removed 0 bases at V and 7 bases at J, with 13 bases between. Germline CDR1 is SGHRS and CDR2 is YFSETQ. In DNA form, the CDR3 reads TGCGCCAGCAGCTTGGAAGGGGAAGTTATTGAAAAACTGTTTTTT. Translating gives CASSLEGEVIEKLFF.

The chain combines TRBV7-2 with TRBJ2-1; 7 nucleotides match TRBD2. Trimming removed 6 bases from V and 10 bases from J; junction bases left unmatched: 9. This CDR3 comprises 13 residues. The germline V gene encodes CDR1 SGHTA and CDR2 FQGNSA. Written as DNA, the CDR3 is TGTGCCAGCAGATATGACTTGGGACTAGAGCAGTTCTTC. It translates to CASRYDLGLEQFF.

The sample holds many counts of this clonotype. The gene calls are TRBV7-8 and TRBJ1-2; D possibly corresponds to TRBD1 (6 bases). Germline V gene lookup returns CDR1 SGHVS and CDR2 FQNEAQ. Between the trimmed V and J ends, which lost 0 bases and 4 bases, there was a span of 12 bases. The CDR3 extends over 15 amino acids. The DNA of the CDR3 is TGTGCCAGCAGCTTAGCACCGGACAGACCCTATGGCTACACCTTC. This sequence encodes CASSLAPDRPYGYTF.

Many counts were recorded for this clonotype. The rearrangement uses TRBV12-3 or TRBV12-4 and TRBJ1-1, with D perhaps TRBD1 (5 bases). The CDR3 is 16 amino acids. Trimming took off 7 bases at V and 1 base at J, with 19 bases between the two ends. The CDR3 coding sequence is TGTGCCAGCACCCTAAGCGGAGGGGCTCCGAACACTGAAGCTTTCTTT. Protein product: CASTLSGGAPNTEAFF.

This clonotype was found many times. The chain joins TRBV3-1 to TRBJ2-1; 7 nucleotides align to TRBD1. This CDR3 is built from 15 residues. Germline V CDR1 and CDR2: LGHDT, YNNKEL (reference sequence). The V segment lost 1 base and the J segment 4 bases; nucleotides outside the gene matches: 4. The CDR3 DNA reads as TGTGCCAGCAGCCAAGGGCAGGGGGTATACAATGAGCAGTTCTTC. Amino acids: CASSQGQGVYNEQFF.